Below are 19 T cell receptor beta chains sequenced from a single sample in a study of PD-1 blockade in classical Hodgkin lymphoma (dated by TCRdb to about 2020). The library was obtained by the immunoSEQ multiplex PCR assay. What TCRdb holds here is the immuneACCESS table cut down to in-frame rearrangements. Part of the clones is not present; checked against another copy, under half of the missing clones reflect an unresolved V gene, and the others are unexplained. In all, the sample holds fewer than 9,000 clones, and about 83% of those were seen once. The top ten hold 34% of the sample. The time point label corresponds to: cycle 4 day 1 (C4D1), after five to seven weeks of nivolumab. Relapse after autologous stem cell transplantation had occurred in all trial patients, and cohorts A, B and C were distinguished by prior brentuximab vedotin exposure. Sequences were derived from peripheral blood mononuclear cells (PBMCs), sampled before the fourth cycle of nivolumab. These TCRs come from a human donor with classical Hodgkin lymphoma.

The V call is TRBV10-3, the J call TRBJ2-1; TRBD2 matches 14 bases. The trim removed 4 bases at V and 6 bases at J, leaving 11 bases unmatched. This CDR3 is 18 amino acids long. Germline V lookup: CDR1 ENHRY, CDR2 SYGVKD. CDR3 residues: CAISVLLVGTSGSNEQFF. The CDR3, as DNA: TGTGCCATCAGTGTCCTCCTGGTCGGGACTAGCGGGAGCAATGAGCAGTTCTTC.

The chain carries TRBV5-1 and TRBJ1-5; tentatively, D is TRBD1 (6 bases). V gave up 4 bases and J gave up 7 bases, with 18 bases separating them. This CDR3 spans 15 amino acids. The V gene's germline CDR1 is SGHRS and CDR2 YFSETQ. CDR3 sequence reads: CASSRDGGLGQPQHF. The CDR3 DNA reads TGCGCCAGCAGCAGGGACGGGGGGCTTGGGCAGCCCCAGCATTTT.

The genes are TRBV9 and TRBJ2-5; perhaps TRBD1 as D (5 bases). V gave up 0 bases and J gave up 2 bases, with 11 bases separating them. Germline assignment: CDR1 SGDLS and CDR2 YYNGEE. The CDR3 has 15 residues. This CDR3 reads CASSVVDTQQETQYF. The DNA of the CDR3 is TGTGCCAGCAGCGTAGTGGACACCCAGCAAGAGACCCAGTACTTC.

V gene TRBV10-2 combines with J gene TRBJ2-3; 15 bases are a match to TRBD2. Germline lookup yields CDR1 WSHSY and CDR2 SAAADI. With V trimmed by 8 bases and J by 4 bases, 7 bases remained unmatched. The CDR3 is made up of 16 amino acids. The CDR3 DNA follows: TGCGCCAGCCCCGGGACTAGCGGGAGGCCCCCAGATACGCAGTATTTT. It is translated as CASPGTSGRPPDTQYF.

The CDR3 region is CASSLAGGRGNEQFF. DNA for the CDR3: TGTGCCAGCAGCTTAGCGGGCGGGAGGGGTAATGAGCAGTTCTTC. V and J are TRBV7-8 and TRBJ2-1; 9 bases are shared with TRBD2. The CDR3 extends over 15 amino acids. Germline values: CDR1 SGHVS, CDR2 FQNEAQ. J was trimmed by 7 bases and V by 0 bases; bases with no gene match: 4.

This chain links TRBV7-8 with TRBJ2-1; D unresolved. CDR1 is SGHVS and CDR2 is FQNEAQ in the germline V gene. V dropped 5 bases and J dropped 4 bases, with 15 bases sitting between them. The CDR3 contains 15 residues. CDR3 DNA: TGTGCCAGCAGCCTAGAACACGTTGGATACAATGAGCAGTTCTTC. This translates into CASSLEHVGYNEQFF.

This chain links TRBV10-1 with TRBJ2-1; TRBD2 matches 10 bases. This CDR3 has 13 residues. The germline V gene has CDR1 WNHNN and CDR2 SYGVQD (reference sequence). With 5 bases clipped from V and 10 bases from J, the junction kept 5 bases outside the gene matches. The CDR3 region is CASSSSGRFEQFF. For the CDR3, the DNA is TGCGCCAGCAGTTCTAGCGGGAGATTCGAGCAGTTCTTC.

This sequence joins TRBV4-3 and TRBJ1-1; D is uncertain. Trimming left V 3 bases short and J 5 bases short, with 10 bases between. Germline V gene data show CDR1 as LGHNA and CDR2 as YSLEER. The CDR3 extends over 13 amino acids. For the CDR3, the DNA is TGCGCCAGCAGCCAGAGGGCAAATACTGAAGCTTTCTTT. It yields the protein CASSQRANTEAFF.

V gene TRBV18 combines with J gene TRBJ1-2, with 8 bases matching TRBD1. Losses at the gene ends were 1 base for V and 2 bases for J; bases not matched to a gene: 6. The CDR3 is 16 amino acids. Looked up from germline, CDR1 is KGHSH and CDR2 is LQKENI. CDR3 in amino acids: CASSPRTGSRNYGYTF. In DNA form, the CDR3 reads TGTGCCAGCTCACCACGGACAGGGTCTAGGAACTATGGCTACACCTTC.

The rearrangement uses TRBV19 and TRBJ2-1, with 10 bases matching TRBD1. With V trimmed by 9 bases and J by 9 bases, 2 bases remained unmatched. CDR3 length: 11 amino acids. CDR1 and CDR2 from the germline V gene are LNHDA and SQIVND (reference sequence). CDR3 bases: TGTGCCAGCAGGACAGGGGGTGAGCAGTTCTTC. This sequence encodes CASRTGGEQFF. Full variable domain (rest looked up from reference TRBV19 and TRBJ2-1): DGGITQSPKYLFRKEGQNVTLSCEQNLNHDAMYWYRQDPGQGLRLIYYSQIVNDFQKGDIAEGYSVSREKKESFPLTVTSAQKNPTAFYLCASRTGGEQFFGPGTRLTVL.

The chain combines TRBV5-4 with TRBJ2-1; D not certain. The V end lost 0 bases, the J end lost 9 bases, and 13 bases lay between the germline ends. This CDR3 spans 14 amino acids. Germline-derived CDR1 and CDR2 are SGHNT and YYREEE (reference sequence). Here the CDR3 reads CASSLGSAPAEQFF. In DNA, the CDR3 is TGTGCCAGCAGCTTGGGGTCTGCCCCCGCTGAGCAGTTCTTC.

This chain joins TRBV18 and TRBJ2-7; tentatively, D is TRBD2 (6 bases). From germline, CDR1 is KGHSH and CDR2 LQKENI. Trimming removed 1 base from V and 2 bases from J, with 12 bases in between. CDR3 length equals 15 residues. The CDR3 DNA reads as TGTGCCAGCTCACCACAGCGGGCTCCAACCTACGAGCAGTACTTC. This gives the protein CASSPQRAPTYEQYF.

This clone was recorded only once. CDR3 sequence: CATTSGLAATTYEQYF. The CDR3 DNA sequence: TGTGCCACAACCTCGGGACTAGCGGCAACAACCTACGAGCAGTACTTC. The chain recombines TRBV10-3 with TRBJ2-7; 11 bases align to TRBD2. Unmatched junction bases numbered 13, after V lost 10 bases and J lost 2 bases. The CDR3 has 16 amino acids. From germline, CDR1 is ENHRY and CDR2 SYGVKD.

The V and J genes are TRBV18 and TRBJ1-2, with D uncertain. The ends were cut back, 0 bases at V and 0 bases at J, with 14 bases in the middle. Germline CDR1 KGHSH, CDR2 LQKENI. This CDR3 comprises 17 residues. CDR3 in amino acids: CASSPPFLGKSNYGYTF. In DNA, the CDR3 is TGTGCCAGCTCACCACCGTTTTTGGGGAAGTCTAACTATGGCTACACCTTC.

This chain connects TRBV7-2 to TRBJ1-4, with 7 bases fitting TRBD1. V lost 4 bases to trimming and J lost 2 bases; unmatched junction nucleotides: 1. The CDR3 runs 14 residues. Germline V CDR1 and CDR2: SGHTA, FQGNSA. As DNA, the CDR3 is TGTGCCAGCAGCTCACAGGGGACTAATGAAAAACTGTTTTTT. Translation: CASSSQGTNEKLFF.

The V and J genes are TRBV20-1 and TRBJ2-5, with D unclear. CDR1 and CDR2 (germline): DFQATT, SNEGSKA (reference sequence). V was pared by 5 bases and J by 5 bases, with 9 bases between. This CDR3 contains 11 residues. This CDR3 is CSAGRYETQYF. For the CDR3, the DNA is TGCAGTGCTGGACGGTACGAGACCCAGTACTTC.

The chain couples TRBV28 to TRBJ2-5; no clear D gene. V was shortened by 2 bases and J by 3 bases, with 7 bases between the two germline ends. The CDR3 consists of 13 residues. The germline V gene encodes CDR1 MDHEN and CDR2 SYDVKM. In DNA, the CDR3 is TGTGCCAGCAGTTTAGTCGCAGAAGAGACCCAGTACTTC. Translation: CASSLVAEETQYF.

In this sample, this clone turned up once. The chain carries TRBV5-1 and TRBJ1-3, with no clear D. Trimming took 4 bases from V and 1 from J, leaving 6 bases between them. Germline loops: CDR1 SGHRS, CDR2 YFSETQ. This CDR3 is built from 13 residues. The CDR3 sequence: CASSEGSGNTIYF. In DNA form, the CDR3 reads TGCGCCAGCAGCGAGGGTTCTGGAAACACCATATATTTT.

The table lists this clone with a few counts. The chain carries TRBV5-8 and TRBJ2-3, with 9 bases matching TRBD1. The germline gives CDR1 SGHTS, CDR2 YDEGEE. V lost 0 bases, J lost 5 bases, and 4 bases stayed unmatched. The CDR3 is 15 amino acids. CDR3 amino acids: CASSLGTGVKDTQYF. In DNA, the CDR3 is TGTGCCAGCAGCTTGGGGACAGGGGTAAAAGATACGCAGTATTTT.